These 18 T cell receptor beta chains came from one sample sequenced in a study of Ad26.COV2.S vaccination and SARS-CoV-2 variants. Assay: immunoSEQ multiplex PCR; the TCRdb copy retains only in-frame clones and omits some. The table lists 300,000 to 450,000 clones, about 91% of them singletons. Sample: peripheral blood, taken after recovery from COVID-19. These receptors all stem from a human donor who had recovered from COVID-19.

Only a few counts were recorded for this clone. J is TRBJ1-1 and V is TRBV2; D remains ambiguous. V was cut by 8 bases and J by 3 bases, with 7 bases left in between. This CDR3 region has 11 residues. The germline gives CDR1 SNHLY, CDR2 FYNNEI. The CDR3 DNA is TGTGCCAGCCGTTCTTACACTGAAGCTTTCTTT. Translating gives CASRSYTEAFF.

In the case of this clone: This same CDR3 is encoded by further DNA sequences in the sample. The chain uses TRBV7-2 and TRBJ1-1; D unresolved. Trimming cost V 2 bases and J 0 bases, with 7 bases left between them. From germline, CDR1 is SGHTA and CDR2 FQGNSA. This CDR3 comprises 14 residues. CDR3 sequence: CASSLPQMNTEAFF. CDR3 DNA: TGTGCCAGCAGCTTACCACAGATGAACACTGAAGCTTTCTTT.

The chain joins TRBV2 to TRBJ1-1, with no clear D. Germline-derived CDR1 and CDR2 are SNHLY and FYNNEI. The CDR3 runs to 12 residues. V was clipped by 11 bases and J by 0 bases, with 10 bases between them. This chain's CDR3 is CASAGMNTEAFF. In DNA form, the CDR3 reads TGTGCCTCGGCAGGCATGAACACTGAAGCTTTCTTT.

This CDR3 is CASSLDGWRGGLVEAFF. CDR3 DNA: TGTGCCAGCAGCTTAGATGGATGGAGAGGGGGGTTGGTCGAAGCTTTCTTT. This chain connects TRBV11-2 to TRBJ1-1, with a tentative D call TRBD1 (6 bases). This CDR3 is built from 17 residues. Germline CDR1 reads SGHAT; CDR2 reads FQNNGV. With 0 bases removed from V and 8 bases from J, the gap between germline ends came to 22 bases.

The CDR3: CASSQSSSPEPNPGHSYEQYF. DNA of the CDR3: TGCGCCAGCAGTCAATCCTCCTCCCCGGAACCAAACCCCGGACACTCCTACGAGCAGTACTTC. V is TRBV23-1 and J is TRBJ2-7; weak D call: TRBD1 (5 bases). TRBV23-1 is assigned to the ORF class and has an uncertain function. The germline V and J ends were trimmed by 0 bases and 0 bases, with 27 bases remaining between them. The CDR3 spans 21 residues.

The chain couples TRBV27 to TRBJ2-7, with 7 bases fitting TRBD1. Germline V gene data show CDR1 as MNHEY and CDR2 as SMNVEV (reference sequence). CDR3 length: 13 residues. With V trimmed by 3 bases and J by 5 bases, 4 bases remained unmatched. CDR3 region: CASSLTGKHEQYF. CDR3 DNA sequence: TGTGCCAGCAGTTTGACAGGGAAGCACGAGCAGTACTTC.

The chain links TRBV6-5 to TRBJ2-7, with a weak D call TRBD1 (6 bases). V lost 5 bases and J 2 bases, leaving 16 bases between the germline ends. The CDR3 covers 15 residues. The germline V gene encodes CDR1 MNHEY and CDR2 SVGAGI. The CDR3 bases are TGTGCCAGCAGTCAATCACAGGGTATCCCCTACGAGCAGTACTTC. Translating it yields CASSQSQGIPYEQYF.

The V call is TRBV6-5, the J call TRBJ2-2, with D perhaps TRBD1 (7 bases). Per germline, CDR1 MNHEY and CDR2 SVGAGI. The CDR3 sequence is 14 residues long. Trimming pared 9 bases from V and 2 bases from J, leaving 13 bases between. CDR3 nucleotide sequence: TGTGCCAGTCCACAGGGGACTAACACCGGGGAGCTGTTTTTT. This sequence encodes CASPQGTNTGELFF.

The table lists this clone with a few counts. Here the CDR3 reads CASSFPLDSSYNSPLHF. CDR3 bases: TGTGCCAGCAGTTTCCCGCTCGACAGCTCCTATAATTCACCCCTCCACTTT. The rearrangement links TRBV6-2 or TRBV6-3 to TRBJ1-6, with D possibly TRBD1 on 5 matching bases. The V end lost 4 bases, the J end lost 0 bases, and 13 bases lay between the germline ends. Germline CDR1 reads MNHEY; CDR2 reads SVGEGT. The CDR3 is made up of 17 amino acids.

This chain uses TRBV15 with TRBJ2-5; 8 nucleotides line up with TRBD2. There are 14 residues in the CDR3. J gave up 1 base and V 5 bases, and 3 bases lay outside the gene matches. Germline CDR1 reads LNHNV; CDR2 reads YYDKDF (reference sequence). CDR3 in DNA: TGTGCCACCAGCCGTCGGGGGGGCCAAGAGACCCAGTACTTC. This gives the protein CATSRRGGQETQYF.

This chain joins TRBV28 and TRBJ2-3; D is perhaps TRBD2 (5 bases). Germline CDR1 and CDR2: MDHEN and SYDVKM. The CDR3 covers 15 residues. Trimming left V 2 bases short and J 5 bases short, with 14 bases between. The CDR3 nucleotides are TGTGCCAGCAGTTTAGGCCTAGCCCGGGGAGATACGCAGTATTTT. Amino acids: CASSLGLARGDTQYF. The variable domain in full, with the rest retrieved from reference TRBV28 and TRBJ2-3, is DVKVTQSSRYLVKRTGEKVFLECVQDMDHENMFWYRQDPGLGLRLIYFSYDVKMKEKGDIPEGYSVSREKKERFSLILESASTNQTSMYLCASSLGLARGDTQYFGPGTRLTVL.

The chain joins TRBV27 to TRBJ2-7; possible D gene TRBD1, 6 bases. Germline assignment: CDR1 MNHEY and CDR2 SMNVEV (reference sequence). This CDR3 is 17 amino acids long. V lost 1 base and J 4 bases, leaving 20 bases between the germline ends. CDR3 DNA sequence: TGTGCCAGCAGTTTATACCCCCAGGGGAGCTGGCCTTACGAGCAGTACTTC. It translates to CASSLYPQGSWPYEQYF.

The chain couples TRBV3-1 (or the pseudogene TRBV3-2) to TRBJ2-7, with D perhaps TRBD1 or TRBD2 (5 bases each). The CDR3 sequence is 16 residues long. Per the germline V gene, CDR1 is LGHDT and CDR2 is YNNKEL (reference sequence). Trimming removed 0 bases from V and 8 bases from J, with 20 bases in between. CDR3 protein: CASSQDQGNGGRKQYF. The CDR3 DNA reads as TGTGCCAGCAGCCAAGATCAGGGCAATGGGGGTCGGAAGCAGTACTTC.

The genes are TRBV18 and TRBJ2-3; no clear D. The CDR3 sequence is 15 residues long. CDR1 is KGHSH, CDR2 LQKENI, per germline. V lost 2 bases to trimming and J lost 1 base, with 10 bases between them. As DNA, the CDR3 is TGTGCCAGCTCACCAGGATCGGACCGCACAGATACGCAGTATTTT. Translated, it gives CASSPGSDRTDTQYF.

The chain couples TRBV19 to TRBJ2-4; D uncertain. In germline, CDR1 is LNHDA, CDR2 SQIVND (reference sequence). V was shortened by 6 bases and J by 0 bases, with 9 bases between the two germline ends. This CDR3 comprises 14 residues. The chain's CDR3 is CASSPIGAKNIQYF. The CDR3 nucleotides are TGTGCCAGTAGCCCTATAGGAGCCAAAAACATTCAGTACTTC.

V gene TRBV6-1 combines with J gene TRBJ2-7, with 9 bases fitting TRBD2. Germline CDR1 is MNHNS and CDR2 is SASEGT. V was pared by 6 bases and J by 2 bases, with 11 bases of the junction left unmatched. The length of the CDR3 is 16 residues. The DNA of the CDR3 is TGTGCCAGCAGGGAAATGGCTAGCGGGGCCACCTACGAGCAGTACTTC. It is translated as CASREMASGATYEQYF.

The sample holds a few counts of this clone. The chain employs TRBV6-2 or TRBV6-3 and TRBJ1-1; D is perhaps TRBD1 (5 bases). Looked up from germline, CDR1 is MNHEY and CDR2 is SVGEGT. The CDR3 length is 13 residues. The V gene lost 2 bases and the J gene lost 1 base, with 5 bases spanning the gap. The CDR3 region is CASSYQGNTEAFF. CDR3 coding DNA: TGTGCCAGCAGTTACCAGGGGAACACTGAAGCTTTCTTT.

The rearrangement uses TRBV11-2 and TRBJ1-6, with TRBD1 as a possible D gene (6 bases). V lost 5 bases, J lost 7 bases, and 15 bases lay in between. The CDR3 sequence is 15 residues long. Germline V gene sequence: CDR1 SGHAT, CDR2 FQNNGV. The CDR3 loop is CASSRAQGRNSPLHF. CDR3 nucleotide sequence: TGTGCCAGCAGCCGCGCACAGGGAAGGAATTCACCCCTCCACTTT.